These T cell receptor beta chains were read from a single sample in a study of blood T cell repertoires in COVID-19. TCRdb keeps only in-frame clones here, not all; method: immunoSEQ multiplex PCR. Of around 94,000 clones in the sample, around nine tenths were seen once. Sequencing was performed on peripheral blood. Source of these receptors: a man aged 45-60 years with active or convalescent COVID-19. CDR3s include the opening cysteine and the closing phenylalanine or tryptophan. Each record gives: CDR3 DNA, CDR3 protein, clone size, CDR3 length, V gene, J gene, D gene. A D gene is named only where the DNA matches it firmly. Size is stated for part of the rows, as once, few or many counts, or as a class when the clone is expanded.

CDR3nt: TGCGCCAGCAGCGTCCCAGGCTATGGCTACACCTTC
CDR3aa: CASSVPGYGYTF
abundance: few
len: 12
v_gene: TRBV4-1
j_gene: TRBJ1-2
d_gene: NA

CDR3nt: TGTGCCAGCAGCTTACTAGCGGGGGTCGGGGAGACCCAGTACTTC
CDR3aa: CASSLLAGVGETQYF
abundance: NA
len: 15
v_gene: TRBV7-2
j_gene: TRBJ2-5
d_gene: TRBD2

CDR3nt: TGCAGCGTTGAAATTGGACAGGGGGCGCGTGGCTACACCTTC
CDR3aa: CSVEIGQGARGYTF
abundance: NA
len: 14
v_gene: TRBV29-1
j_gene: TRBJ1-2
d_gene: TRBD1

CDR3nt: TGTGCCAGCAGCCAAGATCGGTTCCGGACTAGCTTAGATACGCAGTATTTT
CDR3aa: CASSQDRFRTSLDTQYF
abundance: NA
len: 17
v_gene: TRBV4-2
j_gene: TRBJ2-3
d_gene: TRBD2

CDR3nt: TGTGCCAGCAGCGTAGCACAGGGGCGGGAGACCCAGTACTTC
CDR3aa: CASSVAQGRETQYF
abundance: once
len: 14
v_gene: TRBV9
j_gene: TRBJ2-5
d_gene: TRBD1

CDR3nt: TGTGCCAGTACCGGGTCTTATGTCCAGCCCCAGCATTTT
CDR3aa: CASTGSYVQPQHF
abundance: NA
len: 13
v_gene: TRBV2
j_gene: TRBJ1-5
d_gene: NA

CDR3nt: TGTGCCATCAGCCCCGGACAGGGGGCGAATTCACCCCTCCACTTT
CDR3aa: CAISPGQGANSPLHF
abundance: once
len: 15
v_gene: TRBV10-3
j_gene: TRBJ1-6
d_gene: TRBD1

CDR3nt: TGTGCTTCCGGACAGGGTGGTTCACCCCTCCACTTT
CDR3aa: CASGQGGSPLHF
abundance: NA
len: 12
v_gene: TRBV30
j_gene: TRBJ1-6
d_gene: TRBD1

CDR3nt: TGCGCCAGCAGCCCTGGCAGGCAGGGCCAGGAGCAGTTCTTC
CDR3aa: CASSPGRQGQEQFF
abundance: NA
len: 14
v_gene: TRBV5-1
j_gene: TRBJ2-1
d_gene: NA

CDR3nt: TGTGCCAGCAGCCAGGCTAGCGGGGCTTACGAGCAGTACTTC
CDR3aa: CASSQASGAYEQYF
abundance: few
len: 14
v_gene: TRBV3-1/TRBV3-2
j_gene: TRBJ2-7
d_gene: TRBD2

CDR3nt: TGTGCCAGCACCCTAGGGGGAACTAATGAAAAACTGTTTTTT
CDR3aa: CASTLGGTNEKLFF
abundance: NA
len: 14
v_gene: TRBV28
j_gene: TRBJ1-4
d_gene: NA

CDR3nt: TGTGCCAGCAGCTTTGACAGTGGTGGAAATCAGCCCCAGCATTTT
CDR3aa: CASSFDSGGNQPQHF
abundance: NA
len: 15
v_gene: TRBV7-2
j_gene: TRBJ1-5
d_gene: NA

CDR3nt: TGTGCCAGCAGCCGCGGACTAGCGGGGACACAGACCCAGTACTTC
CDR3aa: CASSRGLAGTQTQYF
abundance: once
len: 15
v_gene: TRBV27
j_gene: TRBJ2-5
d_gene: TRBD2

CDR3nt: TGTGCCAGCAGTAAGACCGCTCAGGGTTCACCCCTCCACTTT
CDR3aa: CASSKTAQGSPLHF
abundance: NA
len: 14
v_gene: TRBV2
j_gene: TRBJ1-6
d_gene: NA

CDR3nt: TGTGCCAGCAGTGCCTCGCCGGGACAGGGGGCGACTGGCTACACCTTC
CDR3aa: CASSASPGQGATGYTF
abundance: NA
len: 16
v_gene: TRBV2
j_gene: TRBJ1-2
d_gene: TRBD1

CDR3nt: TGTGCCAGTAGTATTGACAGTAGCACAGATACGCAGTATTTT
CDR3aa: CASSIDSSTDTQYF
abundance: NA
len: 14
v_gene: TRBV19
j_gene: TRBJ2-3
d_gene: NA

CDR3nt: TGTGCCAGCAGCAGGGGTGGGGGTTCTTACACTGAAGCTTTCTTT
CDR3aa: CASSRGGGSYTEAFF
abundance: NA
len: 15
v_gene: TRBV6-5
j_gene: TRBJ1-1
d_gene: NA

CDR3nt: TGTGCCAGCAGCCTCCAGAGGGAGCAGCCCCAGCATTTT
CDR3aa: CASSLQREQPQHF
abundance: NA
len: 13
v_gene: TRBV6-5
j_gene: TRBJ1-5
d_gene: NA

CDR3nt: TGTGCCAGCAGCCAAACCAGGGTCACCGGGGAGCTGTTTTTT
CDR3aa: CASSQTRVTGELFF
abundance: once
len: 14
v_gene: TRBV3-1/TRBV3-2
j_gene: TRBJ2-2
d_gene: NA

CDR3nt: TGTGCCAGCAGTTGGGTCACGGGCGAGCAGTACTTC
CDR3aa: CASSWVTGEQYF
abundance: once
len: 12
v_gene: TRBV6-6
j_gene: TRBJ2-7
d_gene: NA

CDR3nt: TGTGCCAGCAGCCAGACGGCTAGCGGGCAAGAGACCCAGTACTTC
CDR3aa: CASSQTASGQETQYF
abundance: NA
len: 15
v_gene: TRBV3-1/TRBV3-2
j_gene: TRBJ2-5
d_gene: TRBD2

CDR3nt: TGTGCCAGCAGCTCAGGGGTACAGCCCCAGCATTTT
CDR3aa: CASSSGVQPQHF
abundance: NA
len: 12
v_gene: TRBV28
j_gene: TRBJ1-5
d_gene: NA

CDR3nt: TGTGCCAGCAGCCAAGGACAGGGCTGGAACACCATATATTTT
CDR3aa: CASSQGQGWNTIYF
abundance: NA
len: 14
v_gene: TRBV3-1/TRBV3-2
j_gene: TRBJ1-3
d_gene: TRBD1

CDR3nt: TGTGCCAGTAACGAGGGGGACACCTCTGGGGCCAACGTCCTGACTTTC
CDR3aa: CASNEGDTSGANVLTF
abundance: NA
len: 16
v_gene: TRBV19
j_gene: TRBJ2-6
d_gene: NA

CDR3nt: TGTGCCAGCAGTCCCCCCCCCACCGGGGTTGGCTACACCTTC
CDR3aa: CASSPPPTGVGYTF
abundance: NA
len: 14
v_gene: TRBV28
j_gene: TRBJ1-2
d_gene: NA

CDR3nt: TGTGCCAGCAGTTCGACGGGTAACTATGGCTACACCTTC
CDR3aa: CASSSTGNYGYTF
abundance: once
len: 13
v_gene: TRBV12-3/TRBV12-4
j_gene: TRBJ1-2
d_gene: NA

CDR3nt: TGCGCCAGCAGTACCGGGACAGCTTCCTACGAGCAGTACTTC
CDR3aa: CASSTGTASYEQYF
abundance: NA
len: 14
v_gene: TRBV10-1
j_gene: TRBJ2-7
d_gene: TRBD1

CDR3nt: TGTGCCAGCTCACAACCACAGGGTAATGAGCAGTTCTTC
CDR3aa: CASSQPQGNEQFF
abundance: NA
len: 13
v_gene: TRBV18
j_gene: TRBJ2-1
d_gene: NA

CDR3nt: TGCGCCAGCAGTGAATACAGGGTGGACACTGAAGCTTTCTTT
CDR3aa: CASSEYRVDTEAFF
abundance: NA
len: 14
v_gene: TRBV10-1
j_gene: TRBJ1-1
d_gene: NA

CDR3nt: TGTGCCAGTAGTGGGAGGACTAGCGGGGGCACAGATACGCAGTATTTT
CDR3aa: CASSGRTSGGTDTQYF
abundance: NA
len: 16
v_gene: TRBV19
j_gene: TRBJ2-3
d_gene: TRBD2

CDR3nt: TGTGCCATCAGTGGCGCCTCCCGGGGGTTTACCTACGAGCAGTACTTC
CDR3aa: CAISGASRGFTYEQYF
abundance: few
len: 16
v_gene: TRBV10-3
j_gene: TRBJ2-7
d_gene: NA

CDR3nt: TGCGCCAGCAGCGGGACAGGGGAATACAATGAGCAGTTCTTC
CDR3aa: CASSGTGEYNEQFF
abundance: NA
len: 14
v_gene: TRBV10-1
j_gene: TRBJ2-1
d_gene: TRBD1

CDR3nt: TGTGCCAGCAGCCCGATCAAACGGACAGGGGCCTACGAGCAGTACTTC
CDR3aa: CASSPIKRTGAYEQYF
abundance: NA
len: 16
v_gene: TRBV11-2
j_gene: TRBJ2-7
d_gene: TRBD1

CDR3nt: TGCGCCAGCAGTGTTCTTAGCGGGGGGATCGATGAGCAGTTCTTC
CDR3aa: CASSVLSGGIDEQFF
abundance: NA
len: 15
v_gene: TRBV10-1
j_gene: TRBJ2-1
d_gene: TRBD2

CDR3nt: TGTGCCAGTAGTATAGGCATGACACTCAACACTGAAGCTTTCTTT
CDR3aa: CASSIGMTLNTEAFF
abundance: NA
len: 15
v_gene: TRBV19
j_gene: TRBJ1-1
d_gene: NA

CDR3nt: TGTGCCGTTAGGATTGGACAGGGGCTCGAGCAGTACTTC
CDR3aa: CAVRIGQGLEQYF
abundance: few
len: 13
v_gene: TRBV10-3
j_gene: TRBJ2-7
d_gene: TRBD1

CDR3nt: TGTGCCAGTCTACAGGGGGCCAGTGGGGCAAACACTGAAGCTTTCTTT
CDR3aa: CASLQGASGANTEAFF
abundance: NA
len: 16
v_gene: TRBV19
j_gene: TRBJ1-1
d_gene: TRBD1

CDR3nt: TGTGCCAGTAGTTCTTACTCTGGAAACACCATATATTTT
CDR3aa: CASSSYSGNTIYF
abundance: once
len: 13
v_gene: TRBV19
j_gene: TRBJ1-3
d_gene: NA

CDR3nt: TGTGCCAGCAGTTTATGGGACAGGGGGAATGGCGGGGAGCTGTTTTTT
CDR3aa: CASSLWDRGNGGELFF
abundance: NA
len: 16
v_gene: TRBV27
j_gene: TRBJ2-2
d_gene: TRBD1

CDR3nt: TGCGCCAGCAGCCTTGGACAGGGCTACGAGCAGTACTTC
CDR3aa: CASSLGQGYEQYF
abundance: NA
len: 13
v_gene: TRBV4-1
j_gene: TRBJ2-7
d_gene: TRBD1

CDR3nt: TGTGCCAGCAGTGAAAACTTCTACGAGCAGTACTTC
CDR3aa: CASSENFYEQYF
abundance: NA
len: 12
v_gene: TRBV6-1
j_gene: TRBJ2-7
d_gene: NA